A single sample gave rise to the 14 T cell receptor beta chains below, sequenced in a study of blood T cell repertoires in COVID-19. Clones were read by immunoSEQ multiplex PCR, and TCRdb kept only the in-frame ones, dropping some. The data show some 45,000 clones, about 80% seen once. Sequencing was performed on peripheral blood. The receptors shown here come from a woman aged 60-70 years with acute or convalescent COVID-19.

CDR3 region: CASSVAGTGGDEQYF. The CDR3 DNA follows: TGTGCCAGCAGCGTAGCAGGGACAGGGGGCGACGAGCAGTACTTC. This chain links TRBV9 with TRBJ2-7, with 12 bases that match TRBD1. V was clipped by 0 bases and J by 5 bases; unmatched bases: 3. Germline CDR1 and CDR2: SGDLS and YYNGEE. CDR3 length equals 15 residues.

The CDR3 is CASSPHSPPLPWETQYF. CDR3 DNA: TGTGCCAGCTCACCACACTCACCCCCTCTCCCGTGGGAGACCCAGTACTTC. This chain joins TRBV18 and TRBJ2-5, with D unclear. Germline V gene sequence: CDR1 KGHSH, CDR2 LQKENI. Trimming pared 1 base from V and 5 bases from J, leaving 20 bases between. CDR3 length: 17 residues.

This clone was found a few times. The chain carries TRBV6-6 and TRBJ1-1; D is ambiguous. This CDR3 is 12 amino acids long. Germline loops: CDR1 MNHNY, CDR2 SVGAGI (reference sequence). Trimming left V 2 bases short and J 6 bases short, with 7 bases between. This CDR3 is CASSYPQSEAFF. CDR3 sequence (DNA): TGTGCCAGCAGTTACCCCCAGTCTGAAGCTTTCTTT.

This clone was observed once. This sequence joins TRBV30 and TRBJ2-2; tentatively, D is TRBD2 (7 bases). The CDR3 spans 13 residues. The germline V gene encodes CDR1 GTSNPN and CDR2 SVGIG (reference sequence). Trimming took 5 bases from V and 5 from J, leaving 12 bases between them. In DNA, the CDR3 is TGTGCCTGGGGGGGGGCAGGAACCGGGGAGCTGTTTTTT. This encodes CAWGGAGTGELFF.

V gene TRBV18 combines with J gene TRBJ1-1, with D unresolved. The CDR3 length is 11 residues. Germline loops: CDR1 KGHSH, CDR2 LQKENI. V was trimmed by 6 bases and J by 3 bases, leaving 5 bases between them. The CDR3 DNA is TGTGCCAGCTCCGGTGACACTGAAGCTTTCTTT. It is translated as CASSGDTEAFF.

The chain couples TRBV24-1 to TRBJ2-1, with D possibly matching TRBD2 (7 bases). Looked up from germline, CDR1 is KGHDR and CDR2 is SFDVKD. CDR3 length equals 15 residues. V gave up 3 bases and J gave up 9 bases, with 17 bases separating them. CDR3 residues: CATSDVGGAAGEQFF. In DNA form, the CDR3 reads TGTGCCACCAGTGATGTAGGGGGGGCCGCGGGTGAGCAGTTCTTC.

Many counts were recorded for this clone. One end of the junction is discordant with germline, which a read error may explain. The chain combines TRBV5-1 with TRBJ1-4; 7 nucleotides agree with TRBD1. This CDR3 comprises 15 residues. Germline-derived CDR1 and CDR2 are SGHRS and YFSETQ. CDR3 nucleotides: TGCGCCAGCAGTTTGGTGGGGACAGCTAATGAAAAACTGTTTTTT. It encodes CASSLVGTANEKLFF.

The chain recombines TRBV6-5 with TRBJ2-3; TRBD2 might be the D (5 bases). Trimming shortened V by 0 bases and J by 0 bases, and 7 bases separated the two germline ends. This CDR3 has 15 residues. CDR1 and CDR2 from the germline V gene are MNHEY and SVGAGI. The CDR3 here is CASSYSKRSTDTQYF. Written as DNA, the CDR3 is TGTGCCAGCAGTTACTCGAAGCGGAGCACAGATACGCAGTATTTT.

The rearrangement joins TRBV4-1 to TRBJ2-7; no reliable D call. The CDR3 length is 15 residues. The V and J ends lost 0 bases and 0 bases respectively, with 9 bases between them. Germline V gene data show CDR1 as MGHRA and CDR2 as YSYEKL. CDR3 in DNA: TGCGCCAGCAGCCAAGACCCAGGCAGCTCCTACGAGCAGTACTTC. This gives the protein CASSQDPGSSYEQYF.

This chain joins TRBV23-1 and TRBJ1-2; D is uncertain. TRBV23-1 counts as an open reading frame of uncertain function. The length of the CDR3 is 12 residues. Trimming shortened V by 5 bases and J by 9 bases, and 13 bases separated the two germline ends. This chain's CDR3 is CASSSIGHRYTF. DNA for the CDR3: TGCGCCAGCAGTTCAATCGGTCACCGCTACACCTTC.

The CDR3 reads CASSAGTSGVRTDTQYF. DNA of the CDR3: TGCGCCAGCAGCGCCGGGACTAGCGGGGTGAGGACAGATACGCAGTATTTT. The V and J genes are TRBV5-1 and TRBJ2-3, with 13 bases identical to TRBD2. The CDR3 extends over 17 amino acids. Germline V gene lookup returns CDR1 SGHRS and CDR2 YFSETQ. The V gene end was trimmed by 4 bases and the J gene end by 3 bases; junction bases not matched to a gene: 8.

The rearrangement joins TRBV5-1 to TRBJ2-7, with D maybe TRBD2 (6 bases). Germline V gives CDR1 SGHRS, CDR2 YFSETQ. The length of the CDR3 is 15 residues. The V end was cut by 4 bases, the J end by 1 base, with 15 bases between. As DNA, the CDR3 is TGCGCCAGCAGCCCCGGGAGTAGTGAGTCCTACGAGCAGTACTTC. It is translated as CASSPGSSESYEQYF.

This chain uses TRBV15 with TRBJ2-1; D is possibly TRBD2 (5 bases). CDR3 size: 14 residues. The ends were cut back, 0 bases at V and 9 bases at J, with 12 bases in the middle. CDR1 and CDR2 from the germline V gene are LNHNV and YYDKDF (reference sequence). CDR3 loop: CATSRDRGLGEQFF. CDR3 bases: TGTGCCACCAGCAGAGATCGAGGGTTGGGTGAGCAGTTCTTC.

This chain links TRBV4-1 with TRBJ2-1; D unclear. From germline, CDR1 is MGHRA and CDR2 YSYEKL. The CDR3 contains 13 residues. V gave up 4 bases and J gave up 3 bases, with 7 bases separating them. The CDR3: CASSPQIYNEQFF. The CDR3 nucleotides are TGCGCCAGCAGCCCCCAGATCTACAATGAGCAGTTCTTC.